These 16 T cell receptor beta chains came from one sample sequenced in a study of T cell changes during pregnancy in multiple sclerosis. Clones were sequenced by immunoSEQ multiplex PCR, and TCRdb holds only the in-frame ones, with some missing. Counted here are about 120,000 clones, roughly 92% occurring once; the ten biggest clones make up approximately 6.2%. This specimen was peripheral blood, taken before pregnancy. These receptors were collected from a female donor with multiple sclerosis, enrolled in a pregnancy study.

The chain combines TRBV7-9 with TRBJ2-5; D might be TRBD1 (5 bases). This CDR3 region has 17 residues. Between the trimmed V and J ends, which lost 3 bases and 2 bases, there was a span of 19 bases. The germline V gene has CDR1 SEHNR and CDR2 FQNEAQ (reference sequence). CDR3 loop: CASSFPTRQGSQETQYF. The CDR3 nucleotides read TGTGCCAGCAGCTTCCCCACGCGGCAGGGCTCACAAGAGACCCAGTACTTC.

The V gene is TRBV7-8, the J gene TRBJ1-6; the match to TRBD1 covers 9 bases. V dropped 2 bases and J dropped 7; count of bases not matched to a gene: 6. The CDR3 covers 16 residues. Germline assignment: CDR1 SGHVS and CDR2 FQNEAQ. CDR3 in amino acids: CASSLIQGAKNSPLHF. In DNA, the CDR3 is TGTGCCAGCAGCTTAATACAGGGGGCAAAGAATTCACCCCTCCACTTT.

A single count supports this clone. V gene TRBV11-2 combines with J gene TRBJ2-7, with 10 bases that match TRBD1. Germline assignment: CDR1 SGHAT and CDR2 FQNNGV. V trimming: 3 bases; J trimming: 3 bases; junction bases outside the gene matches: 2. This CDR3 region has 14 residues. For the CDR3, the DNA is TGTGCCAGCAGCTTGGGGACAGGGGTCTACGAGCAGTACTTC. Residues: CASSLGTGVYEQYF.

About this clone: Other DNA variants within this sample encode the same CDR3. The chain combines TRBV7-9 with TRBJ2-7; 8 bases align to TRBD1. V lost 1 base to trimming and J lost 5 bases; unmatched junction nucleotides: 4. Germline CDR1 reads SEHNR; CDR2 reads FQNEAQ (reference sequence). The CDR3 has 14 residues. CDR3 bases: TGTGCCAGCAGCTTAGGACAGGGGAGTGACGAGCAGTACTTC. Its protein product is CASSLGQGSDEQYF.

The chain couples TRBV30 to TRBJ2-1; 8 nucleotides align to TRBD2. The CDR3 is 15 amino acids. After removal of 2 bases from V and 4 bases from J, the junction contained 7 bases not matched to a gene. CDR1 is GTSNPN, CDR2 SVGIG, per germline (reference sequence). CDR3 amino acids: CAWSLAGLRYNEQFF. The CDR3 DNA follows: TGTGCCTGGAGTTTAGCGGGGTTGAGGTACAATGAGCAGTTCTTC.

The chain combines TRBV9 with TRBJ2-1; 10 bases agree with TRBD2. The germline V gene encodes CDR1 SGDLS and CDR2 YYNGEE. V was pared by 1 base and J by 4 bases, with 2 bases of the junction left unmatched. This CDR3 has 15 residues. CDR3 DNA: TGTGCCAGCAGCGTAATAGCGGGAGGTTACAATGAGCAGTTCTTC. Amino acids: CASSVIAGGYNEQFF.

The chain links TRBV9 to TRBJ2-7; 11 bases agree with TRBD2. V was clipped by 3 bases and J by 5 bases; unmatched bases: 7. Germline V gene data show CDR1 as SGDLS and CDR2 as YYNGEE. The CDR3 is 15 amino acids. The CDR3 sequence: CASSAFTSGRNEQYF. The DNA of the CDR3 is TGTGCCAGCAGCGCCTTTACTAGCGGGAGAAACGAGCAGTACTTC.

The genes are TRBV19 and TRBJ1-6; 7 nucleotides line up with TRBD1. The germline V gene has CDR1 LNHDA and CDR2 SQIVND (reference sequence). V was clipped by 7 bases and J by 6 bases; unmatched bases: 9. This CDR3 contains 15 residues. The CDR3 DNA follows: TGTGCCAGTACCGCAGGGACAGCCTCTAATTCACCCCTCCACTTT. Translated, it gives CASTAGTASNSPLHF.

V gene TRBV5-1 combines with J gene TRBJ2-7; D might be TRBD1 (6 bases). The CDR3 contains 16 residues. The germline CDR1 and CDR2 sequences are SGHRS and YFSETQ. The germline V and J ends were trimmed by 4 bases and 0 bases, with 17 bases remaining between them. The DNA of the CDR3 is TGCGCCAGCAGCCCCGATGGGGGCTTAAGCTCCTACGAGCAGTACTTC. As protein: CASSPDGGLSSYEQYF. Combining the CDR3 with reference TRBV5-1 and TRBJ2-7 gives the whole variable domain KAGVTQTPRYLIKTRGQQVTLSCSPISGHRSVSWYQQTPGQGLQFLFEYFSETQRNKGNFPGRFSGRQFSNSRSEMNVSTLELGDSALYLCASSPDGGLSSYEQYFGPGTRLTVT.

The chain employs TRBV5-5 and TRBJ1-5; D remains unclear. This CDR3 is built from 15 residues. The germline V and J ends were trimmed by 4 bases and 4 bases, with 15 bases remaining between them. Germline values: CDR1 SGHKS, CDR2 YYEKEE (reference sequence). CDR3 sequence (DNA): TGTGCCAGCAGCCCGCGTTACCAGGTAAATCAGCCCCAGCATTTT. It encodes CASSPRYQVNQPQHF. Combining the CDR3 with reference TRBV5-5 and TRBJ1-5 gives the whole variable domain DAGVTQSPTHLIKTRGQQVTLRCSPISGHKSVSWYQQVLGQGPQFIFQYYEKEERGRGNFPDRFSARQFPNYSSELNVNALLLGDSALYLCASSPRYQVNQPQHFGDGTRLSIL.

This chain joins TRBV2 and TRBJ2-1; 15 bases fit TRBD2. CDR1 is SNHLY, CDR2 FYNNEI, per germline. V lost 4 bases and J lost 4; bases outside the gene matches: 2. The CDR3 covers 16 residues. The CDR3 nucleotides are TGTGCCAGCAGTGGGACTAGCGGGAGGGCGTACAATGAGCAGTTCTTC. Translating it yields CASSGTSGRAYNEQFF.

The V and J genes are TRBV5-1 and TRBJ1-4; unclear D gene. CDR1 SGHRS and CDR2 YFSETQ come from the germline V gene. Trimming took 1 base from V and 7 from J, leaving 11 bases between them. The CDR3 has 14 residues. CDR3 in DNA: TGCGCCAGCAGCTTGATAGGTAGCGGTGAAAAACTGTTTTTT. Its protein is CASSLIGSGEKLFF.

The rearrangement uses TRBV7-9 and TRBJ2-4; TRBD2 matches at 7 bases. J was trimmed by 9 bases and V by 6 bases; bases with no gene match: 17. Per germline, CDR1 SEHNR and CDR2 FQNEAQ (reference sequence). CDR3 length equals 16 residues. The CDR3 DNA reads as TGTGCCAGCAGTCCACTTGCGGGAGTAGGTTATAGCATTCAGTACTTC. It specifies CASSPLAGVGYSIQYF.

The chain links TRBV5-1 to TRBJ1-2; no reliable D call. Germline V gives CDR1 SGHRS, CDR2 YFSETQ. The CDR3 totals 14 residues. The V and J ends lost 0 bases and 4 bases respectively, with 10 bases between them. The DNA of the CDR3 is TGCGCCAGCAGCTTGGCACAGAGCGGCTATGGCTACACCTTC. Its protein is CASSLAQSGYGYTF.

The CDR3 DNA is TGCGCCAGCAGCCGGGCGGACAGGGATGTCACTGAAGCTTTCTTT. This gives the protein CASSRADRDVTEAFF. V is TRBV5-1 and J is TRBJ1-1, with TRBD1 identical over 8 bases. The CDR3 is made up of 15 amino acids. V gave up 4 bases and J gave up 4 bases; unmatched junction bases: 9. Germline CDR1 is SGHRS and CDR2 is YFSETQ.

DNA of the CDR3: TGTGCCATCAGTGAGTCGACATTGCAAGGGGACAGCTCCTACAATGAGCAGTTCTTC. It is translated as CAISESTLQGDSSYNEQFF. This sequence joins TRBV10-3 and TRBJ2-1; 7 bases match TRBD1. Germline lookup yields CDR1 ENHRY and CDR2 SYGVKD. This CDR3 is 19 amino acids long. V lost 0 bases to trimming and J lost 0 bases; unmatched junction nucleotides: 11.